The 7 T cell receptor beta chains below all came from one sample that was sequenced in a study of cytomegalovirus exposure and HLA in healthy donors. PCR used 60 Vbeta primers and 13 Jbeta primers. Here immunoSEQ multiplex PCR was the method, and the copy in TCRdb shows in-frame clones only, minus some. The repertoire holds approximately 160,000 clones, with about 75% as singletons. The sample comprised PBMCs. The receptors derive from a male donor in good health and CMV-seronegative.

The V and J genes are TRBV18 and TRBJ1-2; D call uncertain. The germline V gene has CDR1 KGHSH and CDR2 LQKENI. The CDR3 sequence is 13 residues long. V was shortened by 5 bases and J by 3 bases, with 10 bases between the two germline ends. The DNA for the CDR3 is TGTGCCAGCTCAGATAACGGTGACTATGGCTACACCTTC. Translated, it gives CASSDNGDYGYTF.

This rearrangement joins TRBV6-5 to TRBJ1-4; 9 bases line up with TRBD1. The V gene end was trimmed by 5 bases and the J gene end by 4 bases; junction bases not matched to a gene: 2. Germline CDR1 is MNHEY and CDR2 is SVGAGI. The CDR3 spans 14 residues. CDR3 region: CASSRDRDNEKLFF. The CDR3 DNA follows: TGTGCCAGCAGTCGGGACAGGGATAATGAAAAACTGTTTTTT.

CDR3 sequence: CALLHTSTDTQYF. CDR3 DNA sequence: TGTGCCTTACTCCATACTAGCACAGATACGCAGTATTTT. This rearrangement joins TRBV21-1 to TRBJ2-3; the table's D call, TRBD2, was not checked against the DNA. TRBV21-1 is noted as a pseudogene. CDR3 size: 13 residues.

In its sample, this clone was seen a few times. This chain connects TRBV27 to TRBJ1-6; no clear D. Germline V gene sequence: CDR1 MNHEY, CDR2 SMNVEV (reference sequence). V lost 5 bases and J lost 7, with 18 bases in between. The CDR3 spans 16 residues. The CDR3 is CASSPPPDKRNSPLHF. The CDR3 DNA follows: TGTGCCAGCAGTCCCCCCCCCGACAAGCGGAATTCACCCCTCCACTTT.

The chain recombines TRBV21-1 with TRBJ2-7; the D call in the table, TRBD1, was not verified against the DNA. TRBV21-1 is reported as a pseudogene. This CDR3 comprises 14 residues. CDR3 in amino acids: CASKLEGVFYEQYF. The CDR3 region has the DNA TGTGCCAGCAAACTCGAGGGGGTCTTCTACGAGCAGTACTTC.

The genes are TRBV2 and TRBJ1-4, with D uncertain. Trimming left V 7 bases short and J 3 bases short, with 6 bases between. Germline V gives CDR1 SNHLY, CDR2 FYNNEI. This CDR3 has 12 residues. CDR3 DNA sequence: TGTGCCAGCAAGCCGGCTAATGAAAAACTGTTTTTT. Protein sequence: CASKPANEKLFF.

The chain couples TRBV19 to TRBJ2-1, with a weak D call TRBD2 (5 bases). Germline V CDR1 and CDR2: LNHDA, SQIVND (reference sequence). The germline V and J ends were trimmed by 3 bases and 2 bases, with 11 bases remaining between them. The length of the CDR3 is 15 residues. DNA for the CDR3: TGTGCCAGTAGTATTGAGGGCGAGGCCTACAATGAGCAGTTCTTC. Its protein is CASSIEGEAYNEQFF.